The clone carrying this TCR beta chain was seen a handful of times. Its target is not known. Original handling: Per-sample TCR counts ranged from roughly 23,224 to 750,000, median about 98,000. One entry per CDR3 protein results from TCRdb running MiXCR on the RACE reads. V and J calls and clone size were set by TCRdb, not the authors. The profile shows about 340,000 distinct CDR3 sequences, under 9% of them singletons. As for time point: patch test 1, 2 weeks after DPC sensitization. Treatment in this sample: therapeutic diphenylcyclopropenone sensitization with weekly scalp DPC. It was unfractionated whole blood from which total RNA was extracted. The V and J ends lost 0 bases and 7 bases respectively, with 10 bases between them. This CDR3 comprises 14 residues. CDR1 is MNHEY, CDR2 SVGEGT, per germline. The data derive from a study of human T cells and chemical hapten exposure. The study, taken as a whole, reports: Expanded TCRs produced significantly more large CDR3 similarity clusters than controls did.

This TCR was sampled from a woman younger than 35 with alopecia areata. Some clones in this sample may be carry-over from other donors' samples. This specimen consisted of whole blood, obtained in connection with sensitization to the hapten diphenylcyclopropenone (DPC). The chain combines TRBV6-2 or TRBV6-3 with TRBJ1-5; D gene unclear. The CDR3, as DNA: TGTGCCAGCAGTTACTCTACTCTAAGACAGCCCCAGCATTTT. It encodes CASSYSTLRQPQHF.